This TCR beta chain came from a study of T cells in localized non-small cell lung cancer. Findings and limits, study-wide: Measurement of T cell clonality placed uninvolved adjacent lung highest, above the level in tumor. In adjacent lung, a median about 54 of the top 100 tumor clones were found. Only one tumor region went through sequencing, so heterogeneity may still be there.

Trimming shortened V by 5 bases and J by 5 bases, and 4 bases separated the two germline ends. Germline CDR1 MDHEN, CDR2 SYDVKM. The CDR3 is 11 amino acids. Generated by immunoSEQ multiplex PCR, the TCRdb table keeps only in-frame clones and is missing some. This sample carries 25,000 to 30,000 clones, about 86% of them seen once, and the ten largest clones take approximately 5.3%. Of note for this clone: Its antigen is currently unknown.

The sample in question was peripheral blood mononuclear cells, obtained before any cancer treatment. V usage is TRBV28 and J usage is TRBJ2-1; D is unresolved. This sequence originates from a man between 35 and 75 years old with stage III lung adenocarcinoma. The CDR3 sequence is CASSGDNEQFF. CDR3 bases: TGTGCCAGCAGTGGAGACAATGAGCAGTTCTTC.